A selection of T cell receptor beta chains follows, all from one sample in a study of technical replicates of blood from four donors. The repertoire was sequenced with immunoSEQ multiplex PCR; TCRdb's copy has only in-frame clones and lacks some. The table records tens of thousands of clones, about nine tenths of them present only once. Sequenced: T cells isolated from PBMCs. All receptors come from a human donor in good health. Each CDR3 is given with its conserved first and last residue.

J gene,V gene,CDR3 protein
TRBJ2-2,TRBV28,CASRRVEGELFF
TRBJ2-3,TRBV4-1,CASSQVFGRGRDTQYF
TRBJ2-1,TRBV4-2,CASSQEAGIHQFF
TRBJ1-4,TRBV28,CASRGEEKLFF
TRBJ2-5,TRBV18,CASTEVTSGSKETQYF
TRBJ2-7,TRBV5-1,CASSPFLGSEQYF
TRBJ1-5,TRBV27,CASSWTGGNQPQHF
TRBJ1-1,TRBV19,CASSSRYEGAEAFF
TRBJ1-1,TRBV30,CAWSVTGGTEAFF
TRBJ2-5,TRBV19,CASGQVTAQETQYF
TRBJ2-2,TRBV6-5,CASRLLGATGELFF
TRBJ2-7,TRBV6-5,CASSYVGQLSYEQYF
TRBJ1-1,TRBV6-5,CASSGQQTRNTEAFF
TRBJ2-1,TRBV27,CASSLRGSYNEQFF
TRBJ2-7,TRBV6-6,CASSWGRDYYEQYF
TRBJ2-7,TRBV27,CASRGQGRVEQYF
TRBJ2-7,TRBV4-1,CASSLLIAGDDEQYF
TRBJ2-2,TRBV7-3,CASSPLSGVAGELFF
TRBJ2-6,TRBV2,CASSSTPGANVLTF
TRBJ1-2,TRBV5-1,CASSLDHGDYGYTF